These 27 T cell receptor beta chains were sequenced from one sample in a study of CD8 T cells in Susac syndrome. Reverse transcription of roughly 0.45 to 1 ug RNA used random hexamers. TCRdb redid the calling of the immunoSEQ multiplex PCR reads with MiXCR, one entry per CDR3 protein. This sample has fewer than 85,000 distinct CDR3 sequences, with roughly 94% found just once. The source material was CD8+ T cells from PBMCs. Every receptor here comes from a human donor with Susac syndrome.

The chain links TRBV12-3 or TRBV12-4 to TRBJ2-7, with 7 bases lining up with TRBD1. The CDR3 has 15 amino acids. The V segment lost 5 bases and the J segment 3 bases; nucleotides outside the gene matches: 10. This CDR3 reads CASSITGVPDYEQYF. CDR3 nucleotides: TGTGCCAGCAGTATAACAGGGGTCCCTGACTACGAGCAGTACTTC.

V usage is TRBV20-1 and J usage is TRBJ1-3, with D unclear. Looked up from germline, CDR1 is DFQATT and CDR2 is SNEGSKA (reference sequence). The length of the CDR3 is 14 residues. The ends were cut back, 7 bases at V and 0 bases at J, with 13 bases in the middle. The CDR3 DNA reads as TGCAGTGTTAGGCGGCCAAGCTCTGGAAACACCATATATTTT. This translates into CSVRRPSSGNTIYF.

The chain has TRBV20-1 and TRBJ2-2; a possible D gene is TRBD1 (5 bases). The V end lost 1 base, the J end lost 3 bases, and 9 bases lay between the germline ends. The germline CDR1 and CDR2 sequences are DFQATT and SNEGSKA (reference sequence). This CDR3 is built from 14 residues. This CDR3 reads CSARGGRDTGELFF. In DNA, the CDR3 is TGCAGTGCTAGAGGGGGCCGAGACACCGGGGAGCTGTTTTTT.

This clonotype appeared once. This chain uses TRBV5-1 with TRBJ2-3; 8 positions match TRBD1. This CDR3 has 15 residues. V lost 4 bases and J lost 4; bases outside the gene matches: 8. The germline CDR1 and CDR2 sequences are SGHRS and YFSETQ. CDR3 loop: CASSTGGTRADTQYF. CDR3 coding DNA: TGCGCCAGCAGCACAGGGGGAACGAGGGCAGATACGCAGTATTTT.

The rearrangement uses TRBV7-9 and TRBJ2-7; the match to TRBD1 covers 8 bases. CDR3 length: 14 amino acids. With 1 base clipped from V and 5 bases from J, the junction kept 4 bases outside the gene matches. Germline lookup yields CDR1 SEHNR and CDR2 FQNEAQ (reference sequence). The CDR3 loop reads CASSLEDREHEQYF. The DNA for the CDR3 is TGTGCCAGCAGCTTAGAGGACAGGGAGCACGAGCAGTACTTC.

J is TRBJ2-1 and V is TRBV19; D is unresolved. From germline, CDR1 is LNHDA and CDR2 SQIVND (reference sequence). The CDR3 has 12 amino acids. Trimming cost V 5 bases and J 5 bases, with 7 bases left between them. CDR3 loop: CASSYKNNEQFF. Written as DNA, the CDR3 is TGTGCCAGTAGTTACAAGAACAATGAGCAGTTCTTC.

The rearrangement uses TRBV9 and TRBJ1-1; D might be TRBD1 (6 bases). Trimming shortened V by 0 bases and J by 1 base, and 7 bases separated the two germline ends. Germline V gives CDR1 SGDLS, CDR2 YYNGEE. CDR3 length: 14 residues. CDR3 residues: CASSVGQANTEAFF. CDR3 nucleotides: TGTGCCAGCAGCGTAGGACAGGCGAACACTGAAGCTTTCTTT.

The chain combines TRBV7-9 with TRBJ1-1; 7 bases are shared with TRBD1. The CDR3 consists of 12 residues. The germline gives CDR1 SEHNR, CDR2 FQNEAQ (reference sequence). The V and J ends lost 6 bases and 3 bases, in that order; junction bases with no gene match: 1. The CDR3 DNA reads as TGTGCCAGCAGGCAGGGGGACACTGAAGCTTTCTTT. This translates into CASRQGDTEAFF.

The chain uses TRBV7-6 and TRBJ2-6; D unresolved. CDR1 and CDR2 (germline): SGHVS, FNYEAQ. The CDR3 length is 13 residues. V shed 6 bases and J shed 1 base, with 4 bases lying between them. This CDR3 is CASSPSGANVLTF. CDR3 nucleotide sequence: TGTGCCAGCAGTCCTTCTGGGGCCAACGTCCTGACTTTC. Variable domain in full (rest from reference TRBV7-6 and TRBJ2-6): GAGVSQSPRYKVTKRGQDVALRCDPISGHVSLYWYRQALGQGPEFLTYFNYEAQQDKSGLPNDRFSAERPEGSISTLTIQRTEQRDSAMYRCASSPSGANVLTFGAGSRLTVL.

This clonotype occurred once. The V and J genes are TRBV7-9 and TRBJ2-5, with 8 bases matching TRBD2. CDR3 length equals 15 residues. Looked up from germline, CDR1 is SEHNR and CDR2 is FQNEAQ (reference sequence). Germline trimming cut 4 bases from V and 2 bases from J; bases unmatched to any gene: 6. CDR3 nucleotides: TGTGCCAGCAGCTCCGGACTAGCCCTACAAGAGACCCAGTACTTC. Translated: CASSSGLALQETQYF. Full variable domain (missing parts from reference TRBV7-9 and TRBJ2-5): DTGVSQNPRHKITKRGQNVTFRCDPISEHNRLYWYRQTLGQGPEFLTYFQNEAQLEKSRLLSDRFSAERPKGSFSTLEIQRTEQGDSAMYLCASSSGLALQETQYFGPGTRLLVL.

This chain connects TRBV27 to TRBJ2-5; 12 nucleotides agree with TRBD2. V shed 5 bases and J 5 bases; nucleotides not matched to a gene: 3. This CDR3 is 14 amino acids long. Germline-derived CDR1 and CDR2 are MNHEY and SMNVEV (reference sequence). The CDR3 loop reads CASSPSGGEETQYF. CDR3 nucleotide sequence: TGTGCCAGCAGTCCTAGCGGGGGGGAGGAGACCCAGTACTTC.

The rearrangement links TRBV6-5 to TRBJ2-5; 7 bases match TRBD2. There are 16 residues in the CDR3. The germline V gene has CDR1 MNHEY and CDR2 SVGAGI. V shed 4 bases, J shed 2 bases, and the junction held 10 bases outside the gene matches. CDR3 protein: CASSSREGAEQETQYF. The CDR3 DNA follows: TGTGCCAGCAGTTCTAGGGAGGGAGCGGAACAAGAGACCCAGTACTTC.

This sequence joins TRBV25-1 and TRBJ1-5, with D perhaps TRBD1 (6 bases). Trimming removed 10 bases from V and 2 bases from J, with 12 bases in between. Germline CDR1 is MGHDK and CDR2 is SYGVNS. The CDR3 is 13 amino acids. CDR3 nucleotide sequence: TGTGCCACCTGGGAGGGGGGCAATCAGCCCCAGCATTTT. It encodes CATWEGGNQPQHF.

This chain connects TRBV12-3 or TRBV12-4 to TRBJ2-4, with 8 positions matching TRBD1. CDR3 length equals 15 residues. With V trimmed by 5 bases and J by 3 bases, 6 bases remained unmatched. CDR3 DNA sequence: TGTGCCAGCAGTATCTACGGACAGGGCAAAAACATTCAGTACTTC. This sequence encodes CASSIYGQGKNIQYF.

This chain uses TRBV5-4 with TRBJ2-5; D remains ambiguous. CDR1 and CDR2 from the germline V gene are SGHNT and YYREEE (reference sequence). Trimming shortened V by 4 bases and J by 2 bases, and 12 bases separated the two germline ends. The CDR3 is 14 residues long. DNA of the CDR3: TGTGCCAGCAGCCCCAACATGGAGCAAGAGACCCAGTACTTC. Translation gives CASSPNMEQETQYF.

The chain combines TRBV7-2 with TRBJ2-7; 14 bases align to TRBD2. The CDR3 is made up of 14 amino acids. The trim removed 10 bases at V and 3 bases at J, leaving 5 bases unmatched. Germline CDR1 and CDR2: SGHTA and FQGNSA. CDR3 nucleotide sequence: TGTGCCACAAGACTAGCGGGGGGGGACTACGAGCAGTACTTC. Residues: CATRLAGGDYEQYF.

The rearrangement joins TRBV11-2 to TRBJ2-7; D is undetermined. V lost 2 bases to trimming and J lost 7 bases, with 15 bases between them. This CDR3 is built from 14 residues. CDR1 SGHAT and CDR2 FQNNGV come from the germline V gene. CDR3 sequence (DNA): TGTGCCAGCAGCTTATACCCCGCGCGCGGTGAGCAGTACTTC. Its translation is CASSLYPARGEQYF.

This sequence joins TRBV24-1 and TRBJ2-5; TRBD1 aligns across 7 bases. The CDR3 spans 15 residues. Germline values: CDR1 KGHDR, CDR2 SFDVKD. Trimming took 3 bases from V and 5 from J; bases not matched to a gene: 8. The CDR3 DNA sequence: TGTGCCACCAGTGATCAGGACAGGCCGAAGGAGACCCAGTACTTC. Protein: CATSDQDRPKETQYF.

This chain joins TRBV7-2 and TRBJ2-3, with D uncertain. CDR1 SGHTA and CDR2 FQGNSA come from the germline V gene. With 1 base removed from V and 2 bases from J, the gap between germline ends came to 10 bases. CDR3 length: 15 amino acids. The CDR3, as DNA: TGTGCCAGCAGCTTAGATCAGGATTACACAGATACGCAGTATTTT. Its translation: CASSLDQDYTDTQYF.

This clonotype is medium-sized in the sample. Written as DNA, the CDR3 is TGTGCCAGCAGCTTACGACAGGGGGTGAACACCGGGGAGCTGTTTTTT. Translated, it gives CASSLRQGVNTGELFF. The V call is TRBV7-2, the J call TRBJ2-2; 9 bases match TRBD1. V shed 2 bases and J 1 base; nucleotides not matched to a gene: 2. From germline, CDR1 is SGHTA and CDR2 FQGNSA. The CDR3 loop spans 16 amino acids.

The CDR3 region is CSVDPSLAGGLDTQYF. In nucleotides, the CDR3 is TGCAGCGTTGATCCGTCCCTAGCGGGGGGGCTGGATACGCAGTATTTT. The V call is TRBV29-1, the J call TRBJ2-3, with 12 positions matching TRBD2. The V gene's germline CDR1 is SQVTM and CDR2 ANQGSEA. The J segment lost 6 bases and the V segment lost 3 bases, leaving 10 bases of the junction unmatched. The length of the CDR3 is 16 residues.

The chain joins TRBV5-6 to TRBJ2-5; 7 bases align to TRBD1. After removal of 3 bases from V and 4 bases from J, the junction contained 12 bases not matched to a gene. The CDR3 runs to 16 residues. Germline assignment: CDR1 SGHDT and CDR2 YYEEEE. The CDR3 here is CASSSQPGGLRETQYF. Written as DNA, the CDR3 is TGTGCCAGCAGCTCCCAGCCAGGGGGTTTGAGAGAGACCCAGTACTTC.

The chain joins TRBV6-2 or TRBV6-3 to TRBJ1-1, with D uncertain. Germline V CDR1 and CDR2: MNHEY, SVGEGT. CDR3 length equals 12 residues. V was trimmed by 0 bases and J by 5 bases, leaving 4 bases between them. CDR3 in amino acids: CASSYSKTEAFF. In DNA form, the CDR3 reads TGTGCCAGCAGTTACTCGAAAACTGAAGCTTTCTTT.

This clonotype occurred a few times. CDR3 residues: CASSGGGDEQFF. The DNA for the CDR3 is TGTGCCAGCAGCGGCGGGGGCGATGAGCAGTTCTTC. The V call is TRBV9, the J call TRBJ2-1; TRBD2 is a possible D gene (7 bases). The V and J ends lost 3 bases and 8 bases respectively, with 9 bases between them. The CDR3 length is 12 residues. CDR1 and CDR2 from the germline V gene are SGDLS and YYNGEE.

The chain carries TRBV4-1 and TRBJ1-2; no reliable D call. V lost 1 base, J lost 4 bases, and 13 bases lay in between. CDR1 and CDR2 (germline): MGHRA, YSYEKL. This CDR3 contains 15 residues. The CDR3 DNA follows: TGCGCCAGCAGCCAAGCTTCGGCAGCTTCCTATGGCTACACCTTC. This gives the protein CASSQASAASYGYTF.

The rearrangement uses TRBV30 and TRBJ2-1, with D unresolved. Trimming removed 3 bases from V and 9 bases from J, with 12 bases in between. The germline V gene encodes CDR1 GTSNPN and CDR2 SVGIG (reference sequence). The CDR3 runs to 12 residues. CDR3 amino acids: CAWSPLGAEQFF. The CDR3 DNA sequence: TGTGCCTGGAGCCCCCTAGGCGCTGAGCAGTTCTTC. Combining the CDR3 with reference TRBV30 and TRBJ2-1 gives the whole variable domain SQTIHQWPATLVQPVGSPLSLECTVEGTSNPNLYWYRQAAGRGLQLLFYSVGIGQISSEVPQNLSASRPQDRQFILSSKKLLLSDSGFYLCAWSPLGAEQFFGPGTRLTVL.

The V and J genes are TRBV19 and TRBJ2-5; TRBD2 aligns across 11 bases. The CDR3 sequence is 14 residues long. With 6 bases clipped from V and 5 bases from J, the junction kept 5 bases outside the gene matches. Germline assignment: CDR1 LNHDA and CDR2 SQIVND (reference sequence). In nucleotides, the CDR3 is TGTGCCAGTAGACTAGCGGGGGTCGCGGAGACCCAGTACTTC. Translation: CASRLAGVAETQYF. Complete variable domain (other parts from reference TRBV19 and TRBJ2-5): DGGITQSPKYLFRKEGQNVTLSCEQNLNHDAMYWYRQDPGQGLRLIYYSQIVNDFQKGDIAEGYSVSREKKESFPLTVTSAQKNPTAFYLCASRLAGVAETQYFGPGTRLLVL.